The 30 T cell receptor beta chains below come from one sample, sequenced in a study of T-cell memory formation after mild COVID-19. TCRdb redid the calling of the 5' RACE reads with MiXCR, one entry per CDR3 protein. In the table there are roughly 600,000 distinct CDR3 sequences, under 20% of which are singletons. Specimen: PBMCs or a T cell subset sorted from them (not recorded which). These receptors all come from an adult woman who had mild COVID-19 (a few samples of this study predate the infection). Cell type and time point are not known.

This chain uses TRBV4-2 with TRBJ2-7; perhaps TRBD2 as D (5 bases). CDR1 and CDR2 from the germline V gene are LGHNA and YNFKEQ. The CDR3 totals 16 residues. The ends were cut back, 0 bases at V and 1 base at J, with 13 bases in the middle. CDR3 sequence (DNA): TGTGCCAGCAGCCAAGAGCATAAACTAGGTTCCTACGAGCAGTACTTC. As protein: CASSQEHKLGSYEQYF.

The chain is built from TRBV19 and TRBJ1-1; no clear D gene. V was shortened by 1 base and J by 3 bases, with 12 bases between the two germline ends. The germline gives CDR1 LNHDA, CDR2 SQIVND (reference sequence). The CDR3 extends over 15 amino acids. The CDR3 sequence is CASSIGRSVYTEAFF. CDR3 sequence (DNA): TGTGCCAGTAGTATAGGCCGGAGCGTGTACACTGAAGCTTTCTTT.

This clonotype was seen at least ten times. The gene calls are TRBV7-6 and TRBJ2-1, with D perhaps assigned TRBD1 or TRBD2 (5 bases each). Per germline, CDR1 SGHVS and CDR2 FNYEAQ. V lost 0 bases, J lost 10 bases, and 10 bases lay in between. CDR3 length equals 13 residues. The DNA for the CDR3 is TGTGCCAGCAGCTTAGCGGGGGTAAACGAGCAGTTCTTC. This gives the protein CASSLAGVNEQFF.

The V and J genes are TRBV5-1 and TRBJ2-7, with a tentative D call TRBD1 (6 bases). V was clipped by 3 bases and J by 3 bases, with 13 bases between them. CDR1 is SGHRS, CDR2 YFSETQ, per germline. The CDR3 is 14 amino acids. CDR3 nucleotides: TGCGCCAGCAGCTCGCAGGGACAAGGCTACGAGCAGTACTTC. It yields the protein CASSSQGQGYEQYF.

There are a few counts of this clonotype. V gene TRBV9 combines with J gene TRBJ2-7, with 13 bases fitting TRBD2. This CDR3 comprises 12 residues. V was pared by 5 bases and J by 7 bases, with 0 bases of the junction left unmatched. Germline V CDR1 and CDR2: SGDLS, YYNGEE. CDR3 DNA: TGTGCCAGCAGGGGACTAGCGGGGGAGCAGTACTTC. Translated: CASRGLAGEQYF.

V is TRBV29-1 and J is TRBJ2-7; D assignment may be TRBD1 or TRBD2 (7 bases each). Germline assignment: CDR1 SQVTM and CDR2 ANQGSEA. CDR3 length: 13 amino acids. The CDR3 loop is CRSGGGRPYEQYF. The CDR3 DNA follows: TGCCGCTCAGGGGGAGGGCGTCCCTACGAGCAGTACTTC.

This clonotype appeared once. V is TRBV6-1 and J is TRBJ2-7; TRBD2 aligns across 7 bases. Germline CDR1 is MNHNS and CDR2 is SASEGT. After removal of 5 bases from V and 3 bases from J, the junction contained 13 bases not matched to a gene. The CDR3 has 16 residues. The CDR3 DNA is TGTGCCAGCAGTTTTCCCTCGGGGGGAACAAGCTACGAGCAGTACTTC. It specifies CASSFPSGGTSYEQYF.

This clonotype came up a few times. This chain uses TRBV29-1 with TRBJ2-7, with D tentatively TRBD1 or TRBD2 (5 bases each). CDR1 and CDR2 from the germline V gene are SQVTM and ANQGSEA. V lost 5 bases, J lost 5 bases, and 16 bases lay in between. The CDR3 runs to 13 residues. CDR3 bases: TGCAGCGTTCCCGGGACGGAGCATGACGAGCAGTACTTC. It encodes CSVPGTEHDEQYF.

The rearrangement links TRBV4-2 to TRBJ2-3; TRBD2 matches at 14 bases. This CDR3 is built from 21 residues. Trimming cost V 0 bases and J 4 bases; bases outside gene matches: 15. The germline gives CDR1 LGHNA, CDR2 YNFKEQ. The CDR3 bases are TGTGCCAGCAGCCAAGATCTCGGGACTAGCGGGAGTTTGGGTACCGCAGATACGCAGTATTTT. This encodes CASSQDLGTSGSLGTADTQYF.

A few counts support this clonotype. The chain uses TRBV5-4 and TRBJ1-2, with no clear D. In germline, CDR1 is SGHNT, CDR2 YYREEE (reference sequence). The CDR3 is 14 residues long. Trimming stripped 4 bases from V and 8 bases from J, with 18 bases between. CDR3 nucleotides: TGTGCCAGCAGCCCCCCGCGGACGGTGGGAGGCTACACCTTC. Encoded protein: CASSPPRTVGGYTF.

This clonotype was seen only a few times. The rearrangement joins TRBV7-9 to TRBJ2-3; possibly TRBD2 for D (5 bases). Germline values: CDR1 SEHNR, CDR2 FQNEAQ (reference sequence). V lost 2 bases and J 2 bases, leaving 11 bases between the germline ends. The CDR3 is made up of 15 amino acids. The CDR3, as DNA: TGTGCCAGCAGCTTACCTGGACTCCCCACAGATACGCAGTATTTT. It translates to CASSLPGLPTDTQYF.

The CDR3 spells CASSFLRLAGRDTQYF. CDR3 bases: TGTGCCAGCAGCTTTCTTCGGCTAGCGGGGCGTGATACGCAGTATTTT. The rearrangement joins TRBV7-3 to TRBJ2-3, with 9 bases matching TRBD2. From germline, CDR1 is SGHTA and CDR2 FQGTGA. The CDR3 has 16 residues. The V segment lost 3 bases and the J segment 6 bases; nucleotides outside the gene matches: 10.

This clonotype was observed a few times. The genes are TRBV2 and TRBJ2-1; unclear D gene. This CDR3 is 12 amino acids long. The ends were cut back, 3 bases at V and 7 bases at J, with 7 bases in the middle. Per the germline V gene, CDR1 is SNHLY and CDR2 is FYNNEI. CDR3 coding DNA: TGTGCCAGCAGTGACACGCTGAATGAGCAGTTCTTC. Encoded protein: CASSDTLNEQFF.

The rearrangement joins TRBV9 to TRBJ2-3; unclear D gene. Trimming stripped 0 bases from V and 5 bases from J, with 10 bases between. Per germline, CDR1 SGDLS and CDR2 YYNGEE. The CDR3 sequence is 14 residues long. The CDR3 DNA sequence: TGTGCCAGCAGCGTAGTCGATAGCTTAGATACGCAGTATTTT. As protein: CASSVVDSLDTQYF.

This chain links TRBV29-1 with TRBJ2-1; D ambiguous. V was trimmed by 1 base and J by 5 bases, leaving 3 bases between them. Per the germline V gene, CDR1 is SQVTM and CDR2 is ANQGSEA. The CDR3 sequence is 11 residues long. Here the CDR3 reads CSVEGDNEQFF. CDR3 nucleotide sequence: TGCAGCGTTGAAGGGGACAATGAGCAGTTCTTC.

The gene calls are TRBV30 and TRBJ1-2; 10 bases align to TRBD1. The germline CDR1 and CDR2 sequences are GTSNPN and SVGIG (reference sequence). V was pared by 5 bases and J by 5 bases, with 2 bases of the junction left unmatched. This CDR3 region has 12 residues. In DNA form, the CDR3 reads TGTGCCTGGGGGGACAGGGGTTATGGCTACACCTTC. The encoded protein is CAWGDRGYGYTF.

This clonotype has only a few counts. V usage is TRBV4-3 and J usage is TRBJ1-1, with D unresolved. Germline assignment: CDR1 LGHNA and CDR2 YSLEER. This CDR3 is built from 14 residues. V was trimmed by 1 base and J by 3 bases, leaving 9 bases between them. The CDR3: CASSQVIAHTEAFF. For the CDR3, the DNA is TGCGCCAGCAGCCAAGTAATTGCACACACTGAAGCTTTCTTT.

The chain uses TRBV6-5 and TRBJ1-6; unclear D gene. This CDR3 comprises 15 residues. The ends were cut back, 7 bases at V and 0 bases at J, with 10 bases in the middle. Germline V CDR1 and CDR2: MNHEY, SVGAGI. For the CDR3, the DNA is TGTGCCAGCATGGTCACAAGCTCCTATAATTCACCCCTCCACTTT. Amino acids: CASMVTSSYNSPLHF.

This chain uses TRBV20-1 with TRBJ2-5, with 9 bases aligning to TRBD2. This CDR3 is built from 13 residues. With V trimmed by 7 bases and J by 6 bases, 9 bases remained unmatched. CDR1 and CDR2 from the germline V gene are DFQATT and SNEGSKA (reference sequence). The CDR3 DNA follows: TGCAGTGTGGCTAGCGGGGAAGGAAAGACCCAGTACTTC. It translates to CSVASGEGKTQYF.

This clonotype was counted many times. This chain uses TRBV24-1 with TRBJ2-1; no clear D gene. CDR1 KGHDR and CDR2 SFDVKD come from the germline V gene. V lost 1 base, J lost 6 bases, and 9 bases lay in between. The CDR3 totals 14 residues. CDR3 protein: CATSDFPVGNEQFF. As DNA, the CDR3 is TGTGCCACCAGTGATTTCCCTGTCGGCAATGAGCAGTTCTTC.

This clonotype was counted many times. CDR3 sequence reads: CASSPQDRAYGYTF. The DNA for the CDR3 is TGTGCCAGCAGTCCCCAGGACAGGGCCTATGGCTACACCTTC. The V call is TRBV27, the J call TRBJ1-2, with 8 bases that match TRBD1. Germline V gives CDR1 MNHEY, CDR2 SMNVEV (reference sequence). The V gene end was trimmed by 5 bases and the J gene end by 4 bases; junction bases not matched to a gene: 6. This CDR3 spans 14 amino acids.

This clonotype came up a few times. The chain uses TRBV12-3 or TRBV12-4 and TRBJ1-2; D gene ambiguous. V was shortened by 5 bases and J by 2 bases, with 9 bases between the two germline ends. The CDR3 sequence is 13 residues long. The CDR3 bases are TGTGCCAGCAGTGAAGTCCTGAACTATGGCTACACCTTC. This gives the protein CASSEVLNYGYTF.

In this sample, this clonotype turned up a few times. The rearrangement joins TRBV5-1 to TRBJ2-7; 8 nucleotides align to TRBD1. With V trimmed by 3 bases and J by 5 bases, 7 bases remained unmatched. The CDR3 has 14 amino acids. Per germline, CDR1 SGHRS and CDR2 YFSETQ. CDR3 residues: CASSWPGQAHEQYF. The CDR3 region has the DNA TGCGCCAGCAGCTGGCCGGGACAGGCGCACGAGCAGTACTTC.

This clonotype was observed a single time. The chain links TRBV27 to TRBJ2-3; D tentatively reads TRBD1 or TRBD2 (7 bases each). The V end was cut by 5 bases, the J end by 5 bases, with 20 bases between. The CDR3 covers 16 residues. Germline-derived CDR1 and CDR2 are MNHEY and SMNVEV (reference sequence). CDR3: CASSPRRAGDRDTQYF. The CDR3, as DNA: TGTGCCAGCAGTCCCCGGCGGGCGGGGGACAGAGATACGCAGTATTTT.

This rearrangement joins TRBV27 to TRBJ2-7; weak D call: TRBD1 (6 bases). V dropped 5 bases and J dropped 4 bases, with 15 bases sitting between them. Germline assignment: CDR1 MNHEY and CDR2 SMNVEV (reference sequence). The CDR3 sequence is 14 residues long. CDR3 residues: CASSPDSFLYEQYF. The CDR3 DNA sequence: TGTGCCAGCAGTCCGGACAGTTTCCTTTACGAGCAGTACTTC.

The table lists this clonotype with a few counts. The chain is built from TRBV7-2 and TRBJ2-7, with D possibly being TRBD1 or TRBD2 (6 bases each). V lost 5 bases to trimming and J lost 5 bases, with 19 bases between them. The germline V gene has CDR1 SGHTA and CDR2 FQGNSA. This CDR3 is built from 15 residues. CDR3 DNA: TGTGCCAGCAGCCACCGGGCGGGAAGGGACAACGAGCAGTACTTC. Protein product: CASSHRAGRDNEQYF.

This clonotype was found a few times. The V gene is TRBV12-3 or TRBV12-4, the J gene TRBJ2-2; 7 nucleotides agree with TRBD1. V dropped 6 bases and J dropped 1; count of bases not matched to a gene: 5. The CDR3 runs 15 residues. The CDR3 spells CASRPQGKNTGELFF. The CDR3 DNA reads TGTGCCAGCAGACCACAGGGGAAGAACACCGGGGAGCTGTTTTTT.

In this sample, this clonotype turned up a few times. The chain couples TRBV27 to TRBJ2-2; no firm D call. Trimming stripped 3 bases from V and 4 bases from J, with 12 bases between. Germline V gene data show CDR1 as MNHEY and CDR2 as SMNVEV (reference sequence). The CDR3 has 15 amino acids. CDR3 sequence reads: CASSFSTLITGELFF. In DNA, the CDR3 is TGTGCCAGCAGTTTTTCGACTCTCATCACCGGGGAGCTGTTTTTT.

This sequence joins TRBV12-3 or TRBV12-4 and TRBJ2-6; D is perhaps TRBD2 (7 bases). The CDR3 extends over 17 amino acids. V was trimmed by 6 bases and J by 0 bases, leaving 15 bases between them. The CDR3 DNA sequence: TGTGCCAGCAGCAAAGGGGGGGCGGTCTCTGGGGCCAACGTCCTGACTTTC. Its protein product is CASSKGGAVSGANVLTF.

This chain connects TRBV20-1 to TRBJ1-2; 9 nucleotides match TRBD1. This CDR3 has 14 amino acids. Germline-derived CDR1 and CDR2 are DFQATT and SNEGSKA (reference sequence). The J segment lost 2 bases and the V segment lost 1 base, leaving 2 bases of the junction unmatched. DNA for the CDR3: TGCAGTGCTAGAGCCGGACAGGGGAACTATGGCTACACCTTC. Residues: CSARAGQGNYGYTF.